This section outlines one TCR beta chain sequence together with its context. This sample is drawn from a study of cytomegalovirus exposure and HLA in healthy donors. The PCR ran on 60 Vbeta and 13 Jbeta primers. Here immunoSEQ multiplex PCR was the method, and the copy in TCRdb shows in-frame clones only, minus some. The sample yields 150,000 to 200,000 clones, approximately 83% seen once. Sequenced input: PBMCs. This TCR was recovered from a man between 18 and 29 years old in good health and CMV-seropositive.

The CDR3 loop reads CASSATVNTEAFF. CDR3 sequence (DNA): TGTGCCAGCAGCGCTACGGTGAACACTGAAGCTTTCTTT. The genes are TRBV7-3 and TRBJ1-1; D is unclear. V was cut by 5 bases and J by 0 bases, with 7 bases left in between. Germline assignment: CDR1 SGHTA and CDR2 FQGTGA. There are 13 residues in the CDR3.